Each of the 15 T cell receptor beta chains below was sequenced from the same sample in a study of cytomegalovirus exposure and HLA in healthy donors (TCRdb year 2017). The method was the immunoSEQ multiplex PCR assay. The multiplex PCR relied on a mix of 60 forward primers for TCR Vbeta segments and 13 reverse primers for TCR Jbeta segments. As stored in TCRdb, this immuneACCESS dataset retains in-frame rearrangements with V and J assigned. A fraction of the clones does not appear; measured against another copy, unresolved V genes explain less than half of the discrepancy, and the remainder lacks a known reason. Here the sample has under 150,000 clones; roughly 79% occur a single time. The biggest ten clones account for about 1.6% of the sample. Sequencing was carried out using PBMCs. These TCRs come from a woman under 30 in good health and CMV-seronegative.

This clone was recorded at least ten times. The chain has TRBV6-1 and TRBJ1-1; possible D gene TRBD1, 5 bases. Germline assignment: CDR1 MNHNS and CDR2 SASEGT. The CDR3 consists of 14 residues. Trimming took 6 bases from V and 4 from J, leaving 15 bases between them. CDR3: CASRAGVSITEAFF. The CDR3 nucleotides read TGTGCCAGCAGGGCGGGGGTCTCAATCACTGAAGCTTTCTTT.

V usage is TRBV6-5 and J usage is TRBJ1-2; D is undetermined. Between the trimmed V and J ends, which lost 2 bases and 0 bases, there was a span of 10 bases. CDR1 MNHEY and CDR2 SVGAGI come from the germline V gene. This CDR3 spans 15 amino acids. The CDR3 coding sequence is TGTGCCAGCAGTTACGATATAGGAGCTAACTATGGCTACACCTTC. Protein sequence: CASSYDIGANYGYTF.

CDR3 bases: TGTGCCAGCGGTGGGACAGGCATGGGCGGTGGAAACACCATATATTTT. Translated: CASGGTGMGGGNTIYF. V is TRBV6-1 and J is TRBJ1-3; 8 bases are shared with TRBD1. Germline V gene lookup returns CDR1 MNHNS and CDR2 SASEGT. V was pared by 8 bases and J by 3 bases, with 12 bases of the junction left unmatched. The CDR3 sequence is 16 residues long.

This rearrangement joins TRBV4-1 to TRBJ1-1; TRBD1 might be the D (5 bases). The germline V gene encodes CDR1 MGHRA and CDR2 YSYEKL. Trimming pared 1 base from V and 5 bases from J, leaving 8 bases between. The CDR3 extends over 13 amino acids. The CDR3 bases are TGCGCCAGCAGCCAAGCAGGGAGGACTGAAGCTTTCTTT. Its protein is CASSQAGRTEAFF.

The CDR3 protein is CASSEAGQGVNGYTF. As DNA, the CDR3 is TGTGCCAGCAGTGAAGCGGGACAGGGGGTTAATGGCTACACCTTC. The rearrangement joins TRBV2 to TRBJ1-2; 11 bases align to TRBD1. After removal of 0 bases from V and 6 bases from J, the junction contained 3 bases not matched to a gene. Germline values: CDR1 SNHLY, CDR2 FYNNEI. The CDR3 has 15 amino acids.

The V call is TRBV5-1, the J call TRBJ2-2; 10 bases agree with TRBD1. The germline gives CDR1 SGHRS, CDR2 YFSETQ. V lost 4 bases and J lost 7; bases outside the gene matches: 7. This CDR3 spans 15 amino acids. The CDR3 reads CASSARDRGSGELFF. The CDR3 DNA reads as TGCGCCAGCAGCGCCCGGGACAGGGGAAGCGGGGAGCTGTTTTTT.

This chain links TRBV7-8 with TRBJ1-4; D gene ambiguous. The germline V gene has CDR1 SGHVS and CDR2 FQNEAQ. V was shortened by 0 bases and J by 5 bases, with 10 bases between the two germline ends. The CDR3 covers 15 residues. The DNA for the CDR3 is TGTGCCAGCAGCTTAGCTGGAGCTAAGAATGAAAAACTGTTTTTT. Protein product: CASSLAGAKNEKLFF.

This chain joins TRBV4-1 and TRBJ1-6, with TRBD1 as a possible D gene (5 bases). V was shortened by 0 bases and J by 10 bases, with 13 bases between the two germline ends. The CDR3 runs to 15 residues. Germline loops: CDR1 MGHRA, CDR2 YSYEKL. CDR3 nucleotides: TGCGCCAGCAGCCAAGAGAGGCAGGGCGGCTCACCCCTCCACTTT. Translated, it gives CASSQERQGGSPLHF.

The chain links TRBV5-1 to TRBJ1-1; tentatively, D is TRBD1 (5 bases). V was trimmed by 0 bases and J by 5 bases, leaving 14 bases between them. Germline V gene data show CDR1 as SGHRS and CDR2 as YFSETQ. This CDR3 is built from 15 residues. The CDR3 DNA reads as TGCGCCAGCAGCTTGGTCGCCCAGGGTCTAACTGAAGCTTTCTTT. Amino acids: CASSLVAQGLTEAFF.

The V gene is TRBV30, the J gene TRBJ2-1; 8 bases are shared with TRBD2. CDR1 is GTSNPN, CDR2 SVGIG, per germline (reference sequence). The CDR3 sequence is 15 residues long. J gave up 6 bases and V 5 bases, and 12 bases lay outside the gene matches. CDR3 sequence reads: CAWAGAGGPFNEQFF. The CDR3 coding sequence is TGTGCCTGGGCTGGGGCGGGGGGCCCATTCAATGAGCAGTTCTTC. The whole variable domain, remainder taken from reference TRBV30 and TRBJ2-1, is SQTIHQWPATLVQPVGSPLSLECTVEGTSNPNLYWYRQAAGRGLQLLFYSVGIGQISSEVPQNLSASRPQDRQFILSSKKLLLSDSGFYLCAWAGAGGPFNEQFFGPGTRLTVL.

V gene TRBV5-6 combines with J gene TRBJ1-5, with D uncertain. Germline V gene sequence: CDR1 SGHDT, CDR2 YYEEEE. Trimming cost V 3 bases and J 9 bases, with 13 bases left between them. This CDR3 is built from 13 residues. This CDR3 is CASSYLREGPQHF. In DNA, the CDR3 is TGTGCCAGCAGCTATCTTCGCGAGGGGCCCCAGCATTTT.

This chain links TRBV30 with TRBJ2-3, with TRBD1 matching 8 bases. J gave up 4 bases and V 2 bases, and 5 bases lay outside the gene matches. CDR1 is GTSNPN and CDR2 is SVGIG in the germline V gene (reference sequence). CDR3 length: 14 amino acids. CDR3 DNA: TGTGCCTGGAGTACAGGGGGGATCTCAGATACGCAGTATTTT. Its protein is CAWSTGGISDTQYF.

The rearrangement uses TRBV28 and TRBJ2-7; D remains ambiguous. V was pared by 6 bases and J by 3 bases, with 9 bases between. The CDR3 totals 12 residues. The germline gives CDR1 MDHEN, CDR2 SYDVKM. The DNA of the CDR3 is TGTGCCAGCAGCACTTACCGCTACGAGCAGTACTTC. Its translation is CASSTYRYEQYF.

The chain joins TRBV25-1 to TRBJ1-2; TRBD1 is a possible D gene (5 bases). Trimming removed 6 bases at V and 7 bases at J, with 15 bases between. There are 13 residues in the CDR3. Germline assignment: CDR1 MGHDK and CDR2 SYGVNS. In DNA, the CDR3 is TGTGCCAGCAGCCTCGGGGGGGATGGTGGCTACACCTTC. Translated: CASSLGGDGGYTF.

The V gene is TRBV28, the J gene TRBJ1-5, with TRBD1 matching 8 bases. The trim removed 6 bases at V and 1 base at J, leaving 11 bases unmatched. CDR3 size: 17 residues. Germline-derived CDR1 and CDR2 are MDHEN and SYDVKM. The CDR3 DNA is TGTGCCAGCAGCCTAAGCCGACAGGGGACAAGCAATCAGCCCCAGCATTTT. The encoded protein is CASSLSRQGTSNQPQHF.